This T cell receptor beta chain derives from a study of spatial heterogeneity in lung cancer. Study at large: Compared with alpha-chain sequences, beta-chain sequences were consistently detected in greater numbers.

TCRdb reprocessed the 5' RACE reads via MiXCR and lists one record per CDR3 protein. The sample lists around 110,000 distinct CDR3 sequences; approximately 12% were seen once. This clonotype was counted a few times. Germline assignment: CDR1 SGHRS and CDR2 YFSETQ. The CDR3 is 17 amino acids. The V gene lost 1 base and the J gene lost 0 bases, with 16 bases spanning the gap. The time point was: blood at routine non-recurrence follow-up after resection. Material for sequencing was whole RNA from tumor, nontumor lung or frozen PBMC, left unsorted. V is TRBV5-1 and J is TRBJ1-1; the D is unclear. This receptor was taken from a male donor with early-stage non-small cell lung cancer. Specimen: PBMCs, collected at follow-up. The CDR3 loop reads CASSLLLRTRLNTEAFF. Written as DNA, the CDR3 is TGCGCCAGCAGCTTGCTATTGAGGACTCGACTGAACACTGAAGCTTTCTTT.